This entry lists 20 T cell receptor beta chains sequenced from one sample in a study of OX40 agonist ivuxolimab in advanced cancers. The protocol was immunoSEQ multiplex PCR, while the TCRdb copy is restricted to in-frame clones and leaves out a portion. The data show some 45,000 clones, around 88% seen once. The sequences come from CD4+ or CD8+ T cells sorted from blood, collected in a trial of the OX40 agonist ivuxolimab. The receptors stem from an adult with an advanced solid tumor such as melanoma, head and neck, liver or kidney cancer.

The rearrangement links TRBV28 to TRBJ1-4; D is unresolved. The CDR3 totals 14 residues. The V and J ends lost 3 bases and 0 bases respectively, with 5 bases between them. Germline loops: CDR1 MDHEN, CDR2 SYDVKM. The CDR3: CASSFSPTNEKLFF. The CDR3 coding sequence is TGTGCCAGCAGTTTCTCCCCAACTAATGAAAAACTGTTTTTT.

V and J are TRBV5-6 and TRBJ1-5, with TRBD1 as a possible D gene (5 bases). Germline CDR1 is SGHDT and CDR2 is YYEEEE. V lost 4 bases and J 1 base, leaving 12 bases between the germline ends. The CDR3 is made up of 15 amino acids. The CDR3 DNA reads as TGTGCCAGCAGCCCAGGGTGGAAGAGCAATCAGCCCCAGCATTTT. As protein: CASSPGWKSNQPQHF. Looking up the rest from reference TRBV5-6 and TRBJ1-5 gives the full variable domain: DAGVTQSPTHLIKTRGQQVTLRCSPKSGHDTVSWYQQALGQGPQFIFQYYEEEERQRGNFPDRFSGHQFPNYSSELNVNALLLGDSALYLCASSPGWKSNQPQHFGDGTRLSIL.

The chain joins TRBV10-2 to TRBJ2-7; 7 positions agree with TRBD2. V was pared by 2 bases and J by 0 bases, with 1 base of the junction left unmatched. CDR1 WSHSY and CDR2 SAAADI come from the germline V gene. The CDR3 length is 14 residues. The DNA of the CDR3 is TGCGCCAGCAGTGAGGGCGGGAGCTCCTACGAGCAGTACTTC. Amino acid sequence: CASSEGGSSYEQYF.

The rearrangement uses TRBV29-1 and TRBJ1-2, with TRBD1 identical over 7 bases. This CDR3 region has 13 residues. The V gene's germline CDR1 is SQVTM and CDR2 ANQGSEA. With 0 bases clipped from V and 6 bases from J, the junction kept 4 bases outside the gene matches. The CDR3 region is CSVEEARGDGYTF. CDR3 nucleotides: TGCAGCGTTGAAGAAGCCAGGGGGGATGGCTACACCTTC.

The rearrangement links TRBV27 to TRBJ2-7; D gene unclear. The V end lost 3 bases, the J end lost 7 bases, and 13 bases lay between the germline ends. CDR3 size: 13 residues. Per germline, CDR1 MNHEY and CDR2 SMNVEV (reference sequence). CDR3 sequence reads: CASSLSIIGEQYF. DNA of the CDR3: TGTGCCAGCAGTTTGTCCATTATAGGGGAGCAGTACTTC.

V usage is TRBV18 and J usage is TRBJ2-5, with D perhaps matching TRBD2 (5 bases). V lost 5 bases and J 2 bases, leaving 9 bases between the germline ends. CDR3 size: 13 residues. CDR1 KGHSH and CDR2 LQKENI come from the germline V gene. The CDR3 DNA is TGTGCCAGCTCAACACTAGAACAAGAGACCCAGTACTTC. This translates into CASSTLEQETQYF.

Only one count was recorded for this clone. The CDR3 sequence is CASSQPLAGDHEQYF. The CDR3 DNA follows: TGCGCCAGCAGCCAACCGCTAGCGGGAGACCACGAGCAGTACTTC. The chain is built from TRBV4-1 and TRBJ2-5; the match to TRBD2 covers 10 bases. The tail of the sequence fits TRBJ2-7 better, so the J call may be wrong. This CDR3 has 15 amino acids. CDR1 and CDR2 from the germline V gene are MGHRA and YSYEKL.

The chain carries TRBV5-1 and TRBJ2-5, with D tentatively TRBD1 (5 bases). Trimming took 4 bases from V and 4 from J, leaving 17 bases between them. Germline V CDR1 and CDR2: SGHRS, YFSETQ. The CDR3 totals 15 residues. DNA for the CDR3: TGCGCCAGCAGCAAGACCCCAGGGTGGGGAGAGACCCAGTACTTC. As protein: CASSKTPGWGETQYF. Using reference TRBV5-1 and TRBJ2-5 for the parts outside the CDR3, the full variable domain is KAGVTQTPRYLIKTRGQQVTLSCSPISGHRSVSWYQQTPGQGLQFLFEYFSETQRNKGNFPGRFSGRQFSNSRSEMNVSTLELGDSALYLCASSKTPGWGETQYFGPGTRLLVL.

The chain combines TRBV7-9 with TRBJ2-7; D assignment may be TRBD1 or TRBD2 (6 bases each). The CDR3 covers 12 residues. V lost 6 bases, J lost 2 bases, and 8 bases lay in between. Germline V CDR1 and CDR2: SEHNR, FQNEAQ (reference sequence). CDR3 loop: CASREGAYEQYF. CDR3 nucleotides: TGTGCCAGCAGGGAGGGGGCCTACGAGCAGTACTTC.

This chain connects TRBV5-1 to TRBJ2-1, with 7 bases matching TRBD1. The CDR3 runs 13 residues. Germline V CDR1 and CDR2: SGHRS, YFSETQ. The ends lost 7 bases at V and 10 bases at J; junction bases unmatched: 11. CDR3 protein: CASGTELDREQFF. Written as DNA, the CDR3 is TGCGCCAGCGGGACCGAGTTGGACAGGGAGCAGTTCTTC.

The chain has TRBV28 and TRBJ1-3; 9 nucleotides align to TRBD1. Germline V lookup: CDR1 MDHEN, CDR2 SYDVKM. J was trimmed by 4 bases and V by 8 bases; bases with no gene match: 6. This CDR3 comprises 14 residues. The CDR3 sequence is CASFLQGAGNTIYF. In DNA form, the CDR3 reads TGTGCCAGCTTTCTACAGGGGGCGGGAAACACCATATATTTT.

This chain joins TRBV11-1 and TRBJ2-3; D may match TRBD1 or TRBD2 (5 bases each). The V and J ends lost 0 bases and 3 bases respectively, with 19 bases between them. Germline CDR1 SGHAT, CDR2 FQDESV (reference sequence). The CDR3 has 18 amino acids. The DNA for the CDR3 is TGTGCCAGCAGCTTAGCGTTTGGGACCTCTACCCTGACAGATACGCAGTATTTT. Translation: CASSLAFGTSTLTDTQYF.

The V gene is TRBV7-2, the J gene TRBJ1-2; weak D call: TRBD1 (6 bases). Per germline, CDR1 SGHTA and CDR2 FQGNSA. V shed 5 bases and J shed 0 bases, with 13 bases lying between them. This CDR3 region has 15 residues. The CDR3 loop reads CASSHTGIPNYGYTF. CDR3 sequence (DNA): TGTGCCAGCAGCCACACAGGGATTCCTAACTATGGCTACACCTTC.

This sequence joins TRBV9 and TRBJ1-5; D gene unclear. CDR1 SGDLS and CDR2 YYNGEE come from the germline V gene. This CDR3 is built from 15 residues. The V end lost 1 base, the J end lost 3 bases, and 11 bases lay between the germline ends. CDR3 residues: CASSVLGGVNQPQHF. CDR3 sequence (DNA): TGTGCCAGCAGCGTATTAGGTGGCGTCAATCAGCCCCAGCATTTT.

This sequence joins TRBV30 and TRBJ1-5; 10 nucleotides align to TRBD1. The germline gives CDR1 GTSNPN, CDR2 SVGIG (reference sequence). With 5 bases clipped from V and 2 bases from J, the junction kept 0 bases outside the gene matches. The CDR3 totals 13 residues. This CDR3 reads CAWGQGGNQPQHF. CDR3 nucleotides: TGTGCCTGGGGACAGGGGGGCAATCAGCCCCAGCATTTT.

The chain carries TRBV4-2 and TRBJ2-7; D perhaps matches TRBD2 (6 bases). The V gene lost 0 bases and the J gene lost 1 base, with 10 bases spanning the gap. The CDR3 covers 15 residues. In germline, CDR1 is LGHNA, CDR2 YNFKEQ. CDR3 sequence reads: CASSQDGAGSYEQYF. The CDR3 nucleotides read TGTGCCAGCAGCCAAGACGGCGCGGGATCCTACGAGCAGTACTTC.

The chain recombines TRBV11-2 with TRBJ1-5; TRBD1 is a possible D gene (6 bases). The CDR3 is made up of 13 amino acids. Trimming removed 5 bases from V and 4 bases from J, with 9 bases in between. Germline CDR1 reads SGHAT; CDR2 reads FQNNGV. CDR3 protein: CASSRQVNQPQHF. For the CDR3, the DNA is TGTGCCAGCAGCCGACAGGTAAATCAGCCCCAGCATTTT.

The chain links TRBV9 to TRBJ1-1; D not resolved. The V end lost 0 bases, the J end lost 4 bases, and 7 bases lay between the germline ends. Looked up from germline, CDR1 is SGDLS and CDR2 is YYNGEE. This CDR3 region has 13 residues. The CDR3 loop reads CASSVETATEAFF. CDR3 nucleotides: TGTGCCAGCAGCGTAGAAACAGCCACTGAAGCTTTCTTT.

This clone was recorded once. The chain couples TRBV18 to TRBJ1-2, with D hard to call. This CDR3 is 16 amino acids long. The germline CDR1 and CDR2 sequences are KGHSH and LQKENI. V was cut by 5 bases and J by 3 bases, with 19 bases left in between. CDR3 coding DNA: TGTGCCAGCTCAGCCGTGTCAGTTCTGGCTGACTATGGCTACACCTTC. It yields the protein CASSAVSVLADYGYTF.

This chain uses TRBV9 with TRBJ2-7; D call uncertain. The CDR3 extends over 12 amino acids. V was trimmed by 3 bases and J by 5 bases, leaving 9 bases between them. Germline assignment: CDR1 SGDLS and CDR2 YYNGEE. CDR3 protein: CASSAGFNEQYF. CDR3 sequence (DNA): TGTGCCAGCAGCGCTGGGTTCAACGAGCAGTACTTC.